This entry concerns a single T cell receptor beta chain. The antigen remains undetermined. With 2 bases removed from V and 4 bases from J, the gap between germline ends came to 8 bases. This CDR3 spans 13 amino acids. Germline V gene lookup returns CDR1 KGHSH and CDR2 LQKENI. The record originates from a study of T cells in Graves' hyperthyroidism and ophthalmopathy. Disease lasting under 3 months, a NOSPECS grade of at least 4, and a Clinical Activity Score of at least 3 were features of the ophthalmopathy patients. Orbital computed tomography, thyroid ultrasound, serum thyroxine and TRAb, and clinical symptoms together informed the diagnoses. Study observations and caveats: Most clonotypes expanded in the thyroid (above 0.001) were also present in blood. The model made its ophthalmopathy prediction, and onset followed a median approximately six months later.

Template material for amplifying TCR beta CDR3 regions consisted of RNA transcripts. A set of HTBI primers served as the primers for a first-round RT-PCR of the TCR CDR3. Each CDR3 protein gets one entry after TCRdb re-called the multiplex PCR reads with MiXCR. The table shows about 380,000 distinct CDR3 sequences, with less than 20% occurring only once. The source of this sequence is a man aged 18 to 30 with Graves' ophthalmopathy. What was sequenced was blood. The gene calls are TRBV18 and TRBJ1-1; the D is unclear. CDR3 in amino acids: CASSPWVPTEAFF. The CDR3 region has the DNA TGTGCCAGCTCACCATGGGTCCCCACTGAAGCTTTCTTT.